The 18 T cell receptor beta chains below all came from one sample that was sequenced in a study of beta chain features in type 1 diabetes. Reverse transcription of all isolated RNA meant that expressed TCRB transcripts were sequenced. Sequenced by immunoSEQ multiplex PCR; TCRdb stores in-frame clones only, minus some. Of 850,000 to 900,000 clones in the sample, 17% were seen once. Sequenced: naive CD4+ T cells from blood. The receptors shown here come from a young woman in good health.

This chain joins TRBV6-6 and TRBJ2-7; 11 nucleotides line up with TRBD2. CDR3 length: 15 amino acids. Germline-derived CDR1 and CDR2 are MNHNY and SVGAGI (reference sequence). Germline trimming cut 1 base from V and 4 bases from J; bases unmatched to any gene: 3. CDR3 nucleotides: TGTGCCAGCAGTTACTTATTAGCGGGAGGGTACGAGCAGTACTTC. It yields the protein CASSYLLAGGYEQYF.

The chain has TRBV11-2 and TRBJ2-1; 8 positions match TRBD2. The germline CDR1 and CDR2 sequences are SGHAT and FQNNGV. This CDR3 spans 15 amino acids. The V segment lost 3 bases and the J segment 4 bases; nucleotides outside the gene matches: 5. The DNA of the CDR3 is TGTGCCAGCAGCTTGGCGGGAGGCCCATACAATGAGCAGTTCTTC. As protein: CASSLAGGPYNEQFF. Variable domain in full (rest from reference TRBV11-2 and TRBJ2-1): EAGVAQSPRYKIIEKRQSVAFWCNPISGHATLYWYQQILGQGPKLLIQFQNNGVVDDSQLPKDRFSAERLKGVDSTLKIQPAKLEDSAVYLCASSLAGGPYNEQFFGPGTRLTVL.

Only a few counts were recorded for this clone. V is TRBV28 and J is TRBJ2-1; a weak D match, TRBD2 (6 bases). V was cut by 3 bases and J by 13 bases, with 13 bases left in between. From germline, CDR1 is MDHEN and CDR2 SYDVKM. This CDR3 region has 12 residues. CDR3 nucleotide sequence: TGTGCCAGCAGTTTGCGGAGGGACTCCCAGTTCTTC. Amino acids: CASSLRRDSQFF.

This clone was seen a few times. The rearrangement joins TRBV7-3 to TRBJ1-2, with 7 bases that match TRBD1. Per germline, CDR1 SGHTA and CDR2 FQGTGA. V shed 2 bases, J shed 6 bases, and the junction held 3 bases outside the gene matches. The CDR3 runs 13 residues. In DNA form, the CDR3 reads TGTGCCAGCAGCTTACAAGGGGGCGATGGCTACACCTTC. Translating it yields CASSLQGGDGYTF.

This clone was picked up a small number of times. The chain couples TRBV11-2 to TRBJ2-5, with TRBD1 as a possible D gene (5 bases). The CDR3 is 14 residues long. Per germline, CDR1 SGHAT and CDR2 FQNNGV. V was shortened by 7 bases and J by 4 bases, with 16 bases between the two germline ends. CDR3: CASTSPYRRETQYF. CDR3 DNA: TGTGCCAGCACCAGCCCGTACAGGAGAGAGACCCAGTACTTC.

The V and J genes are TRBV28 and TRBJ1-1; D not certain. Deletions cut 9 bases from V and 2 bases from J, with 10 bases between. The length of the CDR3 is 12 residues. Per the germline V gene, CDR1 is MDHEN and CDR2 is SYDVKM. The CDR3 here is CASRVGNTEAFF. CDR3 in DNA: TGTGCCAGTCGCGTGGGAAACACTGAAGCTTTCTTT. The full variable domain, in which reference TRBV28 and TRBJ1-1 provide the parts outside the CDR3, is DVKVTQSSRYLVKRTGEKVFLECVQDMDHENMFWYRQDPGLGLRLIYFSYDVKMKEKGDIPEGYSVSREKKERFSLILESASTNQTSMYLCASRVGNTEAFFGQGTRLTVV.

This clone was observed a few times. This sample includes further DNA sequences coding for the same CDR3. This chain joins TRBV7-3 and TRBJ2-3; 7 bases are a match to TRBD2. Trimming removed 3 bases from V and 3 bases from J; junction bases left unmatched: 3. Per germline, CDR1 SGHTA and CDR2 FQGTGA. The CDR3 has 14 amino acids. The DNA of the CDR3 is TGTGCCAGCAGCTTGGGACTAACAACAGATACGCAGTATTTT. It yields the protein CASSLGLTTDTQYF.

This clone was seen a single time. Mismatch with germline at one junction end may stem from a read error. CDR3 coding DNA: TGCGCCAGCAGCCACCTCATGACAGGGGGCTTTCGCGAGCAGTACTTC. Translating it yields CASSHLMTGGFREQYF. The chain joins TRBV11-2 to TRBJ2-7; 10 bases fit TRBD1. This CDR3 is built from 16 residues. Germline V gives CDR1 SGHAT, CDR2 FQNNGV.

The rearrangement links TRBV5-1 to TRBJ2-2; D ambiguous. V lost 0 bases to trimming and J lost 3 bases, with 9 bases between them. The germline gives CDR1 SGHRS, CDR2 YFSETQ. This CDR3 region has 15 residues. The DNA for the CDR3 is TGCGCCAGCAGCTTGGTCAGCCTTCACACCGGGGAGCTGTTTTTT. Encoded protein: CASSLVSLHTGELFF.

The rearrangement uses TRBV6-5 and TRBJ1-1, with TRBD1 matching 7 bases. J lost 0 bases, V lost 5 bases, and 6 bases had no gene match. This CDR3 is built from 15 residues. Per the germline V gene, CDR1 is MNHEY and CDR2 is SVGAGI. The CDR3 sequence is CASSTGTVMNTEAFF. CDR3 DNA sequence: TGTGCCAGCAGTACCGGGACAGTAATGAACACTGAAGCTTTCTTT.

The rearrangement uses TRBV6-6 and TRBJ2-1; 8 nucleotides match TRBD2. The CDR3 spans 16 residues. CDR1 is MNHNY and CDR2 is SVGAGI in the germline V gene (reference sequence). The ends lost 1 base at V and 2 bases at J; junction bases unmatched: 4. CDR3 amino acids: CASSYLLAATYNEQFF. The CDR3 DNA is TGTGCCAGCAGTTACTTACTAGCGGCAACCTACAATGAGCAGTTCTTC.

In its sample, this clone was seen a few times. This chain joins TRBV7-2 and TRBJ1-1; possibly TRBD1 for D (6 bases). This CDR3 spans 14 amino acids. V was cut by 6 bases and J by 0 bases, with 11 bases left in between. The germline V gene encodes CDR1 SGHTA and CDR2 FQGNSA. DNA of the CDR3: TGTGCCAGCAGACAGGGACGGATGAACACTGAAGCTTTCTTT. Its protein product is CASRQGRMNTEAFF.

The rearrangement links TRBV20-1 to TRBJ2-1; D call uncertain. Trimming removed 5 bases from V and 7 bases from J, with 9 bases in between. CDR3 length: 11 amino acids. From germline, CDR1 is DFQATT and CDR2 SNEGSKA (reference sequence). In DNA, the CDR3 is TGCAGTGCTCCTCCATTTAATGAGCAGTTCTTC. Protein: CSAPPFNEQFF.

In its sample, this clone was seen a few times. V gene TRBV6-1 combines with J gene TRBJ2-3, with D possibly being TRBD1 (5 bases). The V end was cut by 4 bases, the J end by 4 bases, with 9 bases between. The CDR3 sequence is 13 residues long. Germline loops: CDR1 MNHNS, CDR2 SASEGT. The chain's CDR3 is CASSGRVADTQYF. The CDR3 coding sequence is TGTGCCAGCAGTGGCAGGGTTGCAGATACGCAGTATTTT.

In nucleotides, the CDR3 is TGTGCCACCGTGCGGGGACAGAACACCGGGGAGCTGTTTTTT. This sequence encodes CATVRGQNTGELFF. The rearrangement links TRBV10-3 to TRBJ2-2; either TRBD1 or TRBD2 may supply D (6 bases each). There are 14 residues in the CDR3. Germline CDR1 is ENHRY and CDR2 is SYGVKD. The V gene lost 10 bases and the J gene lost 1 base, with 13 bases spanning the gap.

This clone was counted between two and nine times. The chain combines TRBV9 with TRBJ2-2; tentatively, D is TRBD2 (5 bases). The V gene's germline CDR1 is SGDLS and CDR2 YYNGEE. With 4 bases removed from V and 7 bases from J, the gap between germline ends came to 14 bases. The CDR3 has 14 amino acids. The CDR3 DNA is TGTGCCAGCAGCCCCCCCGGGAACCGCGGGGAGCTGTTTTTT. It translates to CASSPPGNRGELFF.

This clone showed up just a few times. V gene TRBV27 combines with J gene TRBJ1-2, with D uncertain. Germline CDR1 MNHEY, CDR2 SMNVEV (reference sequence). V was clipped by 5 bases and J by 8 bases, with 21 bases between them. The length of the CDR3 is 15 residues. In DNA, the CDR3 is TGTGCCAGCAGTAAGCGACACCTCGCCTCGGGGGGCTACACCTTC. It yields the protein CASSKRHLASGGYTF.

This clone was recorded a few times. V usage is TRBV5-1 and J usage is TRBJ2-7; possibly TRBD2 for D (5 bases). The CDR3 spans 15 residues. V was trimmed by 3 bases and J by 4 bases, leaving 17 bases between them. The germline CDR1 and CDR2 sequences are SGHRS and YFSETQ. CDR3 bases: TGCGCCAGCAGCTCATCCCCGGGCGGACTTTACGAGCAGTACTTC. Encoded protein: CASSSSPGGLYEQYF.